This T cell receptor beta chain was captured by sequencing in a study of T cells in Graves' hyperthyroidism and ophthalmopathy. Whole-study results and caveats: Most thyroid clonotypes that were expanded above 0.001 also turned up in blood.

Trimming shortened V by 3 bases and J by 7 bases, and 10 bases separated the two germline ends. CDR3 length: 12 residues. CDR1 and CDR2 from the germline V gene are KGHSH and LQKENI. Reasons for excluding patients were uncontrolled infection, other autoimmune disease, pregnancy or lactation. Turning to this clonotype: Its specificity is not known.

Amplification of TCR beta CDR3 regions was performed using RNA transcripts as template. First-round RT-PCR targeting the TCR CDR3 was performed with the HTBI primer set. MiXCR, applied by TCRdb to the multiplex PCR reads, yields one record per CDR3 protein. The sample has roughly 570,000 distinct CDR3 sequences, 40% to 55% seen once. The source of this sequence is an adult woman with Graves' disease, either hyperthyroidism or ophthalmopathy (not recorded which). The chain carries TRBV18 and TRBJ2-7; D gene ambiguous. The sample comprised peripheral blood or thyroid tissue (not recorded which). The CDR3 region has the DNA TGTGCCAGCTCACCCGCCACTCGGGAGCAGTACTTC. Encoded protein: CASSPATREQYF.